This TCR beta chain was found in a study of blood T cell repertoires in COVID-19. Background on the study: The United States, Italy and Spain were the sources of the acute and convalescent COVID-19 samples. From T cells, B-cell-depleted T cells, or PBMCs came the material, which was cDNA or gDNA.

Membership in each cohort depended on participant-reported clinical history. As processed by the authors: Reference gene primer amplification gave estimated nucleated cell counts. TCRdb's table, derived via immunoSEQ multiplex PCR, lists solely in-frame clones and lacks some. V, J and clone size are those of that table, while D and trimming were read from the DNA. Of 150,000 to 200,000 clones detected, around 80% appear once; the ten largest clones hold roughly 4%. This CDR3 is built from 13 residues. The V and J ends lost 6 bases and 7 bases, in that order; junction bases with no gene match: 5. Per germline, CDR1 LNHDA and CDR2 SQIVND (reference sequence).

The receptor was isolated from a woman in her forties or fifties in a cohort exposed to, infected with or recovered from COVID-19 (not recorded which). Sequenced: PBMCs or T cells enriched from blood (not recorded which). J is TRBJ2-2 and V is TRBV19; 7 bases agree with TRBD1. The CDR3 DNA is TGTGCCAGTAGGGTGACAGGGAGCGGGGAGCTGTTTTTT. Translation: CASRVTGSGELFF.